The text below deals with one TCR beta chain. Its antigen is not identified. Method: immunoSEQ multiplex PCR; TCRdb's copy keeps in-frame clones and lacks some. The sample holds 60,000 to 65,000 clones, roughly 90% seen once. The V end was cut by 4 bases, the J end by 10 bases, with 17 bases between. The CDR3 covers 13 residues. Germline-derived CDR1 and CDR2 are SGDLS and YYNGEE. This entry comes from a study of graft-versus-host responses after intestinal transplantation. Study in general: Transplants were multivisceral, liver-intestinal, or isolated intestinal. The study gave all recipients anti-thymocyte globulin induction, then tacrolimus and steroids for two to three years.

General study points: High graft-versus-host to host-versus-graft clonal ratios were seen in allografts of patients with graft-donor T cell macrochimerism. The authors found GvH clones in recipient marrow, some appearing first in ileum or blood.

This chain uses TRBV9 with TRBJ1-1; D is possibly TRBD1 (6 bases). This TCR derives from a human donor who was the organ donor for an intestinal transplant. The sample consisted of unstimulated CD8+ T cells sorted from spleen or lymph node cells, taken before transplant. The CDR3 DNA reads TGTGCCAGCAGCCCCGGCGGGGGGCGGAGAGCTTTCTTT. Its protein product is CASSPGGGRRAFF.